The 14 T cell receptor beta chains given below trace back to one sample, sequenced in a study of blood T cell repertoires in COVID-19. Sequencing used immunoSEQ multiplex PCR; TCRdb keeps in-frame clones, though not all of them. The sample contains around 86,000 clones, roughly 91% of which appear only once. The sample consisted of peripheral blood. The receptors were gathered from a woman at least 80 years old with acute or convalescent COVID-19.

The chain couples TRBV29-1 to TRBJ2-3; possibly TRBD2 for D (6 bases). Germline V gives CDR1 SQVTM, CDR2 ANQGSEA. The CDR3 covers 17 residues. V was pared by 3 bases and J by 1 base, with 20 bases between. This CDR3 reads CSVEGGENEGRTDTQYF. For the CDR3, the DNA is TGCAGCGTTGAGGGGGGAGAGAATGAGGGCCGCACAGATACGCAGTATTTT.

The chain employs TRBV6-5 and TRBJ2-7, with D tentatively TRBD2 (5 bases). In germline, CDR1 is MNHEY, CDR2 SVGAGI. This CDR3 spans 15 amino acids. Trimming shortened V by 2 bases and J by 0 bases, and 11 bases separated the two germline ends. The CDR3 spells CASSYITGSSYEQYF. DNA of the CDR3: TGTGCCAGCAGTTACATAACTGGGAGCTCCTACGAGCAGTACTTC.

V gene TRBV7-9 combines with J gene TRBJ2-7; a weak D match, TRBD1 (6 bases). CDR1 and CDR2 (germline): SEHNR, FQNEAQ (reference sequence). Trimming removed 5 bases at V and 6 bases at J, with 20 bases between. This CDR3 has 15 amino acids. The CDR3 nucleotides are TGTGCCAGCAGCGATCACGGGACACCCCAAGCCGAGCAGTACTTC. Protein product: CASSDHGTPQAEQYF.

The V and J genes are TRBV15 and TRBJ2-3; D is unclear. Trimming shortened V by 0 bases and J by 0 bases, and 7 bases separated the two germline ends. CDR3 length equals 15 residues. CDR1 LNHNV and CDR2 YYDKDF come from the germline V gene (reference sequence). This chain's CDR3 is CATSRDLTSTDTQYF. The DNA for the CDR3 is TGTGCCACCAGCAGAGACTTAACTAGCACAGATACGCAGTATTTT.

The V call is TRBV6-2 or TRBV6-3, the J call TRBJ1-2; 8 bases match TRBD1. V lost 5 bases, J lost 3 bases, and 8 bases stayed unmatched. Germline values: CDR1 MNHEY, CDR2 SVGEGT. This CDR3 region has 15 residues. The CDR3 bases are TGTGCCAGCAGTGTGGACAGGGTGCGTTACTATGGCTACACCTTC. It translates to CASSVDRVRYYGYTF.

The chain joins TRBV5-6 to TRBJ1-4; 7 bases are a match to TRBD1. With 1 base clipped from V and 3 bases from J, the junction kept 3 bases outside the gene matches. The germline V gene encodes CDR1 SGHDT and CDR2 YYEEEE. CDR3 length: 15 residues. CDR3: CASSLPTGPNEKLFF. In DNA, the CDR3 is TGTGCCAGCAGCTTGCCGACAGGGCCTAATGAAAAACTGTTTTTT.

The V gene is TRBV7-3, the J gene TRBJ2-3; 10 bases map to TRBD2. The germline V gene has CDR1 SGHTA and CDR2 FQGTGA. This CDR3 is built from 15 residues. With 5 bases clipped from V and 5 bases from J, the junction kept 7 bases outside the gene matches. The CDR3 loop reads CASSQSGGAGDTQYF. The CDR3 DNA reads as TGTGCCAGCAGCCAGAGCGGGGGGGCCGGAGATACGCAGTATTTT.

V gene TRBV4-1 combines with J gene TRBJ2-3, with a possible D match to TRBD2 (6 bases). The V gene's germline CDR1 is MGHRA and CDR2 YSYEKL. The CDR3 runs 15 residues. V lost 3 bases, J lost 0 bases, and 10 bases lay in between. CDR3 DNA: TGCGCCAGCAGCCATTTAGCGGAGAGCACAGATACGCAGTATTTT. Protein sequence: CASSHLAESTDTQYF.

The V gene is TRBV27, the J gene TRBJ1-5; D perhaps matches TRBD1 (6 bases). Germline V gene lookup returns CDR1 MNHEY and CDR2 SMNVEV (reference sequence). Trimming took off 4 bases at V and 2 bases at J, with 15 bases between the two ends. The CDR3 extends over 16 amino acids. The CDR3 loop is CASSSIQGQGNQPQHF. CDR3 coding DNA: TGTGCCAGCAGTTCAATACAGGGTCAAGGCAATCAGCCCCAGCATTTT.

The chain joins TRBV7-3 to TRBJ2-1; D is possibly TRBD1 (5 bases). In germline, CDR1 is SGHTA, CDR2 FQGTGA. V was trimmed by 5 bases and J by 10 bases, leaving 12 bases between them. There are 12 residues in the CDR3. The CDR3 loop is CASSGARGEQFF. The DNA for the CDR3 is TGTGCCAGCAGCGGGGCCCGTGGGGAGCAGTTCTTC.

The V gene is TRBV2, the J gene TRBJ2-2; D perhaps matches TRBD2 (7 bases). The germline CDR1 and CDR2 sequences are SNHLY and FYNNEI. V lost 4 bases to trimming and J lost 6 bases, with 12 bases between them. This CDR3 comprises 14 residues. The CDR3 protein is CASSVRGAPGELFF. CDR3 nucleotides: TGTGCCAGCAGTGTACGGGGGGCCCCCGGGGAGCTGTTTTTT. Full variable domain (outside the CDR3, taken from reference TRBV2 and TRBJ2-2): EPEVTQTPSHQVTQMGQEVILRCVPISNHLYFYWYRQILGQKVEFLVSFYNNEISEKSEIFDDQFSVERPDGSNFTLKIRSTKLEDSAMYFCASSVRGAPGELFFGEGSRLTVL.

This chain joins TRBV6-2 or TRBV6-3 and TRBJ1-1; 7 bases agree with TRBD1. CDR1 and CDR2 from the germline V gene are MNHEY and SVGEGT. Trimming took 5 bases from V and 4 from J; bases not matched to a gene: 7. The CDR3 sequence is 14 residues long. CDR3 sequence reads: CASSAGTESTEAFF. For the CDR3, the DNA is TGTGCCAGCAGTGCCGGGACAGAGAGCACTGAAGCTTTCTTT.

V and J are TRBV7-3 and TRBJ1-1, with 7 bases fitting TRBD1. Germline loops: CDR1 SGHTA, CDR2 FQGTGA. V dropped 4 bases and J dropped 4; count of bases not matched to a gene: 3. This CDR3 comprises 13 residues. The DNA for the CDR3 is TGTGCCAGCAGCTCCGACAGGGCCACTGAAGCTTTCTTT. Translating it yields CASSSDRATEAFF. Full variable domain (remainder filled in from reference TRBV7-3 and TRBJ1-1): GAGVSQTPSNKVTEKGKYVELRCDPISGHTALYWYRQSLGQGPEFLIYFQGTGAADDSGLPNDRFFAVRPEGSVSTLKIQRTERGDSAVYLCASSSDRATEAFFGQGTRLTVV.

The chain couples TRBV5-1 to TRBJ2-1, with 10 bases aligning to TRBD2. V lost 1 base to trimming and J lost 3 bases; unmatched junction nucleotides: 4. Germline V gene lookup returns CDR1 SGHRS and CDR2 YFSETQ. This CDR3 is 16 amino acids long. CDR3 nucleotide sequence: TGCGCCAGCAGCTTGACTAGCGGGACCGTCTACAATGAGCAGTTCTTC. Amino acids: CASSLTSGTVYNEQFF. Variable domain in full (rest from reference TRBV5-1 and TRBJ2-1): KAGVTQTPRYLIKTRGQQVTLSCSPISGHRSVSWYQQTPGQGLQFLFEYFSETQRNKGNFPGRFSGRQFSNSRSEMNVSTLELGDSALYLCASSLTSGTVYNEQFFGPGTRLTVL.